The T cell receptor beta chain under discussion was sequenced for a study of blood T cells in healthy people across ages. Researchers report isolating at least 7 million PBMCs per sample. A second PCR, run for about 6 to 12 cycles, used a sample-barcoded 5' primer plus a J-beta primer mix. TCRdb re-analysed the 5' RACE reads in MiXCR, keeping a single row per CDR3 protein. The sample holds hundreds of thousands of distinct CDR3 sequences; 49% are singletons and the top ten take under 35%. The CDR3 has 14 amino acids. Germline V gene data show CDR1 as SGHTA and CDR2 as FQGNSA. Trimming pared 6 bases from V and 2 bases from J, leaving 14 bases between. This clonotype was seen repeatedly, ten times or more.

The rearrangement links TRBV7-2 to TRBJ2-7, with a tentative D call TRBD1 (6 bases). Source material: blood. The sequence was obtained from an older woman in good health. The CDR3 DNA reads TGTGCCAGCAGTCGAAGGACAGACCCCTACGAGCAGTACTTC. This gives the protein CASSRRTDPYEQYF.